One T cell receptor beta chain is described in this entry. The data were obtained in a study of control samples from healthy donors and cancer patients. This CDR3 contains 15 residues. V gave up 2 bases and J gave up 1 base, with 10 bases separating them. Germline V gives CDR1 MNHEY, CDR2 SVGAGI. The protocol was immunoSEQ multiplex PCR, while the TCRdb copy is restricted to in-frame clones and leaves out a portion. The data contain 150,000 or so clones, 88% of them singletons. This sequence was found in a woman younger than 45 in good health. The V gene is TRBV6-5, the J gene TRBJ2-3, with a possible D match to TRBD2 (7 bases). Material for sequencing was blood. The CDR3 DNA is TGTGCCAGCAGTTACAGGGGGGGAGGCACAGATACGCAGTATTTT. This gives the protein CASSYRGGGTDTQYF.